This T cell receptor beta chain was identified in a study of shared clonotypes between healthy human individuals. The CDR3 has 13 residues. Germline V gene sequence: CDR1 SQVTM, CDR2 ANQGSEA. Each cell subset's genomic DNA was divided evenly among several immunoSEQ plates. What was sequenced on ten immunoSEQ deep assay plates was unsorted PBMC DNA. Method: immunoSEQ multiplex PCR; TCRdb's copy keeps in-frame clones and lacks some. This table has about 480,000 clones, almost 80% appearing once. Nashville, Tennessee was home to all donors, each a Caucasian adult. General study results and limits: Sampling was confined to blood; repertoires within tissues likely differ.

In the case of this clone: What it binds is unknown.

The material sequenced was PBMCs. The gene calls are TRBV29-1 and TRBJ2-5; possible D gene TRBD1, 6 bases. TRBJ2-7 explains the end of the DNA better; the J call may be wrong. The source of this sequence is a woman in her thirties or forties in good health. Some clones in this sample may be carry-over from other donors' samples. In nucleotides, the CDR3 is TGCAGCGCACGGACAGAAAACTCCTACGAGCAGTACTTC. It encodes CSARTENSYEQYF.